The sequence of this T cell receptor (beta chain) was determined in a study of OX40 agonist ivuxolimab in advanced cancers. Study as a whole: Of the participants, under 50% had some prior anti-PD-1, anti-PD-L1 or anti-CTLA-4 therapy, which was allowed.

Patients had blood sampled at baseline and again on cycle 4 day 1 and cycle 7 day 1. Using immunoSEQ multiplex PCR, the repertoire was profiled, and TCRdb retains in-frame clones only, with some absent. The data show tens of thousands of clones, with roughly 94% seen just once and more than 9.5% held by the top ten. This TCR was sampled from an adult with an advanced solid tumor such as melanoma, head and neck, liver or kidney cancer. Sequencing was performed on CD4+ or CD8+ T cells sorted from blood, taken in a trial of the OX40 agonist ivuxolimab.

The CDR3 DNA reads as TGTGCCAGCAGTTACTCGAAAGGGGGAAAACTGTTTTTT. Amino acid sequence: CASSYSKGGKLFF. The chain couples TRBV6-5 to TRBJ1-4; maybe TRBD1 (6 bases). Germline CDR1 reads MNHEY; CDR2 reads SVGAGI. The CDR3 is 13 residues long. Trimming shortened V by 0 bases and J by 10 bases, and 9 bases separated the two germline ends.